This T cell receptor beta chain appears in the sequencing data of a study of blood T cell repertoires in COVID-19. Study in general: From the United States, Italy and Spain came samples of acute and convalescent COVID-19. T cells, B-cell-depleted T cells, or PBMCs supplied cDNA or gDNA.

In the authors' methods: Amplification from reference gene primers served as the basis for estimated nucleated cell counts. Generated by immunoSEQ multiplex PCR, the TCRdb table keeps only in-frame clones and is missing some. That table furnishes V, J and clone size, whereas the DNA furnished D and trimming. The sample includes around 200,000 clones, 84% of them seen just once. In germline, CDR1 is LGHDT, CDR2 YNNKEL (reference sequence). The length of the CDR3 is 15 residues. The trim removed 4 bases at V and 6 bases at J, leaving 10 bases unmatched. Input material: peripheral blood. This clonotype originated in a human donor in a cohort sampled during active COVID-19. The gene calls are TRBV3-1 (or the pseudogene TRBV3-2) and TRBJ2-7, with 9 bases fitting TRBD1. The CDR3 region has the DNA TGTGCCAGCAGCCTACCGGGACAGGGACCCCGCGAGCAGTACTTC. Its translation is CASSLPGQGPREQYF.